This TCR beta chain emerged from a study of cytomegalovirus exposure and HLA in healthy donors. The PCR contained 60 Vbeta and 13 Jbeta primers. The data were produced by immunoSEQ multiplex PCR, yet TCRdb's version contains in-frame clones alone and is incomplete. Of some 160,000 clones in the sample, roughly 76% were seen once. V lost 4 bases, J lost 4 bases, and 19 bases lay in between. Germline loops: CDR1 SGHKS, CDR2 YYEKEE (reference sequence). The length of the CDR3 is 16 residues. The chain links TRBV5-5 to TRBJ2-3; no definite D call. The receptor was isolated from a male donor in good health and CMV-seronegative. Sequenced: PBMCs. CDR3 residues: CASSLWNSPSADTQYF. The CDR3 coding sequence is TGTGCCAGCAGCCTATGGAACAGTCCCTCGGCAGATACGCAGTATTTT.